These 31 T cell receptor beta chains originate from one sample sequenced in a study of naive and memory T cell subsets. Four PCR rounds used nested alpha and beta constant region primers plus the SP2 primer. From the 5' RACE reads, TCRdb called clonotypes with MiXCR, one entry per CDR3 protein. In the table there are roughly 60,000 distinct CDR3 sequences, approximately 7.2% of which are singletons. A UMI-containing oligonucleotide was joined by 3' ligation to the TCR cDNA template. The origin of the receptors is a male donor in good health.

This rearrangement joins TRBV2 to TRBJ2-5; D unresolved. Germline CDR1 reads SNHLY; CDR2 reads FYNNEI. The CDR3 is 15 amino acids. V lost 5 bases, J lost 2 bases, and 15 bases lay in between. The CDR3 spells CASSTNLGSQETQYF. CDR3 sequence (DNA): TGTGCCAGCAGTACAAACCTAGGATCTCAAGAGACCCAGTACTTC. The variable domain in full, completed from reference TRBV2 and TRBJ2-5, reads EPEVTQTPSHQVTQMGQEVILRCVPISNHLYFYWYRQILGQKVEFLVSFYNNEISEKSEIFDDQFSVERPDGSNFTLKIRSTKLEDSAMYFCASSTNLGSQETQYFGPGTRLLVL.

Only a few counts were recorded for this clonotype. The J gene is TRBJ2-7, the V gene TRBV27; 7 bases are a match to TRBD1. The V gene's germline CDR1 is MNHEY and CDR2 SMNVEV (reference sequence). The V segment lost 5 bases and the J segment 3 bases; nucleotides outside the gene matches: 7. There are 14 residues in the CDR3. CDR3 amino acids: CASSAGTDLYEQYF. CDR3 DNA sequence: TGTGCCAGCAGTGCCGGGACAGATCTCTACGAGCAGTACTTC.

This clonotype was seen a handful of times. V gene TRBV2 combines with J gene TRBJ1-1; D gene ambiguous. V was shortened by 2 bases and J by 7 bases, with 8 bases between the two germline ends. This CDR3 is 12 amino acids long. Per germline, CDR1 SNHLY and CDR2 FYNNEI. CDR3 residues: CASSESRDEAFF. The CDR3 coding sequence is TGTGCCAGCAGTGAATCCAGAGATGAAGCTTTCTTT.

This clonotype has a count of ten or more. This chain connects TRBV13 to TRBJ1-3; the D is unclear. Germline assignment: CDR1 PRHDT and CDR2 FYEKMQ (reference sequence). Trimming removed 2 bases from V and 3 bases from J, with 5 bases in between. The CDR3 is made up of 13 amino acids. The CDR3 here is CASSLWGGNTIYF. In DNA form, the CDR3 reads TGTGCCAGCAGCTTATGGGGTGGAAACACCATATATTTT. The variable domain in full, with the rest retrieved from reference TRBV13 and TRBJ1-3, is AAGVIQSPRHLIKEKRETATLKCYPIPRHDTVYWYQQGPGQDPQFLISFYEKMQSDKGSIPDRFSAQQFSDYHSELNMSSLELGDSALYFCASSLWGGNTIYFGEGSWLTVV.

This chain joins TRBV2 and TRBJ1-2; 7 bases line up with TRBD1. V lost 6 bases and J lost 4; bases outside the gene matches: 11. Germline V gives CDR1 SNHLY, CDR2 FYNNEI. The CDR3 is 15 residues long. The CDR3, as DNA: TGTGCCAGCAGACGGGACAGCCTCTTTACCTATGGCTACACCTTC. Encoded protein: CASRRDSLFTYGYTF.

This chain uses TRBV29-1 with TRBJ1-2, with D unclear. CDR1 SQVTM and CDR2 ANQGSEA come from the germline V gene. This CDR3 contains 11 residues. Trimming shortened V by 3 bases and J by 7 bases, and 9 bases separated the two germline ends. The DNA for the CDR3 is TGCAGCGTTGAGTTGCTGCGTGGCTACACCTTC. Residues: CSVELLRGYTF.

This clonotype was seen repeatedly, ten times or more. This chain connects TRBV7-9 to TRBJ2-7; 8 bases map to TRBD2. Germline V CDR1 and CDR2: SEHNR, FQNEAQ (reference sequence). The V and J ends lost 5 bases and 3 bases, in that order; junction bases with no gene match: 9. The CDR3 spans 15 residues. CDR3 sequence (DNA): TGTGCCAGCAGCCCGCCGGCGGGAGGAAGCTACGAGCAGTACTTC. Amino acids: CASSPPAGGSYEQYF.

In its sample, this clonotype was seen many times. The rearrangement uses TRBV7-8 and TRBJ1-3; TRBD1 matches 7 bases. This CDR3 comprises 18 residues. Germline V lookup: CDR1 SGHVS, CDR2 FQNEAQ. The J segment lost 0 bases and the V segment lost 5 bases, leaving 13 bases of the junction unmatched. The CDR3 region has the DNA TGTGCCAGCAGCCAGGGACAGAATAATATTCTCTCTGGAAACACCATATATTTT. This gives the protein CASSQGQNNILSGNTIYF. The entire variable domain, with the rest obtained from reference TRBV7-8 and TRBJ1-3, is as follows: GAGVSQSPRYKVAKRGQDVALRCDPISGHVSLFWYQQALGQGPEFLTYFQNEAQLDKSGLPSDRFFAERPEGSVSTLKIQRTQQEDSAVYLCASSQGQNNILSGNTIYFGEGSWLTVV.

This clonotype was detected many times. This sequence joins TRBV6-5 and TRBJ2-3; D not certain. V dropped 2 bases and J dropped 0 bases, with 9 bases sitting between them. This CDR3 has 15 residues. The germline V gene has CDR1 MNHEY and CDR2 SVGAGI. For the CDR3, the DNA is TGTGCCAGCAGTTACACTTTGACTAGCACAGATACGCAGTATTTT. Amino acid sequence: CASSYTLTSTDTQYF.

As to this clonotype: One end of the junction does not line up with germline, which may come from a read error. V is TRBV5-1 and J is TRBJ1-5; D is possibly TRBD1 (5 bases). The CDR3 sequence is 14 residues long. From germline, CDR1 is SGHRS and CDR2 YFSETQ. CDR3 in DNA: TGCGCCAGCAGCCTCGACAGTAGCGATCAGCCCCAGCATTTT. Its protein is CASSLDSSDQPQHF.

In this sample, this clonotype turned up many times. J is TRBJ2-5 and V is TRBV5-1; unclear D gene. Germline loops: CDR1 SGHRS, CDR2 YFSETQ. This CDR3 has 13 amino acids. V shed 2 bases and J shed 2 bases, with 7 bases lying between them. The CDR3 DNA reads TGCGCCAGCAGCTTCCGGGCTCAAGAGACCCAGTACTTC. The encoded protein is CASSFRAQETQYF.

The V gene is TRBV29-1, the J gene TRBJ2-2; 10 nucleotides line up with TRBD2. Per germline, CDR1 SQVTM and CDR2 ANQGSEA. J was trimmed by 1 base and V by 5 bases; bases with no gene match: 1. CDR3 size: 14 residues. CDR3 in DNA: TGCAGCGTTAAGCGGGAGGGGAACACCGGGGAGCTGTTTTTT. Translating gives CSVKREGNTGELFF.

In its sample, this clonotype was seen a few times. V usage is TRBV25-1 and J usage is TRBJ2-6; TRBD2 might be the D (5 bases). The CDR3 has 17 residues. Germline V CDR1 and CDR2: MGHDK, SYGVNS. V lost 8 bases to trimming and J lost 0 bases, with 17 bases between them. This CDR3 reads CASWERVGSSGANVLTF. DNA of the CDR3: TGTGCCAGCTGGGAGAGGGTTGGGAGCTCTGGGGCCAACGTCCTGACTTTC.

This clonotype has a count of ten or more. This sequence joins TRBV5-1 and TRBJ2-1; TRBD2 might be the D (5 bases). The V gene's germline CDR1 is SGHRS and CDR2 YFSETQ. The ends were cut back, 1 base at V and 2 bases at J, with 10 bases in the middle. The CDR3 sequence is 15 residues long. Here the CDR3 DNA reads TGCGCCAGCAGCTTGATATCCGGGACCTACAATGAGCAGTTCTTC. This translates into CASSLISGTYNEQFF.

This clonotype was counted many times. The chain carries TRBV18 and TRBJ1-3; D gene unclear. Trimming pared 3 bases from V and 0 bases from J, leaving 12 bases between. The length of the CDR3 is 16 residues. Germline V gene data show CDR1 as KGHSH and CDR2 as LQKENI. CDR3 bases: TGTGCCAGCTCACCGTCAAGGACGGACTCTGGAAACACCATATATTTT. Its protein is CASSPSRTDSGNTIYF. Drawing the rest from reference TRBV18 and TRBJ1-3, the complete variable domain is NAGVMQNPRHLVRRRGQEARLRCSPMKGHSHVYWYRQLPEEGLKFMVYLQKENIIDESGMPKERFSAEFPKEGPSILRIQQVVRGDSAAYFCASSPSRTDSGNTIYFGEGSWLTVV.

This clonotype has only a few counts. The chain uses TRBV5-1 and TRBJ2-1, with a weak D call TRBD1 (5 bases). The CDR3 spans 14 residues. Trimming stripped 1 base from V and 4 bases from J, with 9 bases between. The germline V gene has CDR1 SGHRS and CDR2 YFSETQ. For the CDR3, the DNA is TGCGCCAGCAGCTTGAGCCAGGGTTACAATGAGCAGTTCTTC. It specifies CASSLSQGYNEQFF.

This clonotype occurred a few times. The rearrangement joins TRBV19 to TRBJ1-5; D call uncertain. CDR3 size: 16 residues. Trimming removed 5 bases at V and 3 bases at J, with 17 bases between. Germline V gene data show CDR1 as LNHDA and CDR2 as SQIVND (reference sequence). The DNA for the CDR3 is TGTGCCAGTAGTTCGGGCAGGTCCAGCTCCAATCAGCCCCAGCATTTT. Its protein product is CASSSGRSSSNQPQHF. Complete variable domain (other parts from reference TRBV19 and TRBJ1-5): DGGITQSPKYLFRKEGQNVTLSCEQNLNHDAMYWYRQDPGQGLRLIYYSQIVNDFQKGDIAEGYSVSREKKESFPLTVTSAQKNPTAFYLCASSSGRSSSNQPQHFGDGTRLSIL.

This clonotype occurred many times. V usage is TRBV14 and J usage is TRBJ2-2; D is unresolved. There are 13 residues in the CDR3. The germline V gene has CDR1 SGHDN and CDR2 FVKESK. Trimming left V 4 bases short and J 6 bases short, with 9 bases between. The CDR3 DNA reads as TGTGCCAGCAGCCCCTACTCGTCCGGGGAGCTGTTTTTT. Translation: CASSPYSSGELFF.

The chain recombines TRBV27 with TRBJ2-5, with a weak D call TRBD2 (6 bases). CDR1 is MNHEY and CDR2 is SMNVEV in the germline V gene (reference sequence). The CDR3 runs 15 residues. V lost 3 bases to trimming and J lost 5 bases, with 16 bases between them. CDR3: CASSLFGRAAETQYF. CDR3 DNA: TGTGCCAGCAGTTTGTTCGGGAGAGCAGCGGAGACCCAGTACTTC.

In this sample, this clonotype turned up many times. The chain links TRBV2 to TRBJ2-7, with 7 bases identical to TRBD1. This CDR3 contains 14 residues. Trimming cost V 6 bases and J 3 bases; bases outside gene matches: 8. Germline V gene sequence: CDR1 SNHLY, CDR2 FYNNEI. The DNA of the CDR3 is TGTGCCAGCAGCGCACCCGACAGGGTCTACGAGCAGTACTTC. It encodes CASSAPDRVYEQYF. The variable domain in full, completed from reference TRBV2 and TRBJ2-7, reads EPEVTQTPSHQVTQMGQEVILRCVPISNHLYFYWYRQILGQKVEFLVSFYNNEISEKSEIFDDQFSVERPDGSNFTLKIRSTKLEDSAMYFCASSAPDRVYEQYFGPGTRLTVT.

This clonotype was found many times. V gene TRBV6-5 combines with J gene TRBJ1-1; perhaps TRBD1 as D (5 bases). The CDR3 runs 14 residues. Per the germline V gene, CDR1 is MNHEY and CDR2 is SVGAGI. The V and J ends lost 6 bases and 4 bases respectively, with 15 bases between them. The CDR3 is CASSSGGGSTEAFF. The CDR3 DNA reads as TGTGCCAGCAGCTCTGGGGGAGGGTCCACTGAAGCTTTCTTT.

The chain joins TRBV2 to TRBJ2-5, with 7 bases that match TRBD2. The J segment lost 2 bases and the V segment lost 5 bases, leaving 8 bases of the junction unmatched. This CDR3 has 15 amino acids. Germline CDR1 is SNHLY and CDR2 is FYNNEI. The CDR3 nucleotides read TGTGCCAGCAGTAGGAGCGGGGCACTACAAGAGACCCAGTACTTC. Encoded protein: CASSRSGALQETQYF.

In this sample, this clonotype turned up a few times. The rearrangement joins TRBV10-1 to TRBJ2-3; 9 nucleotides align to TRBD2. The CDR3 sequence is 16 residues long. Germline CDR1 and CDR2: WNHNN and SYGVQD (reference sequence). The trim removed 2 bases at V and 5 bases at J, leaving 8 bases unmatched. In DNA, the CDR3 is TGCGCCAGCAGTGAGAGGGCGGGGGGGCCTGAAGATACGCAGTATTTT. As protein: CASSERAGGPEDTQYF.

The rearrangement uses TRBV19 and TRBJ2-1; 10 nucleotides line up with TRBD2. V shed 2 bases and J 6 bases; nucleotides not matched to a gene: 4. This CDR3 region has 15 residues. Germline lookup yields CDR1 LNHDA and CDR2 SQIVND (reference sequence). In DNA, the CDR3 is TGTGCCAGTAGTATACTAGCGGGAGCCTCCAATGAGCAGTTCTTC. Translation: CASSILAGASNEQFF. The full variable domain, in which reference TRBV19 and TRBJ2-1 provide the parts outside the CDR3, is DGGITQSPKYLFRKEGQNVTLSCEQNLNHDAMYWYRQDPGQGLRLIYYSQIVNDFQKGDIAEGYSVSREKKESFPLTVTSAQKNPTAFYLCASSILAGASNEQFFGPGTRLTVL.

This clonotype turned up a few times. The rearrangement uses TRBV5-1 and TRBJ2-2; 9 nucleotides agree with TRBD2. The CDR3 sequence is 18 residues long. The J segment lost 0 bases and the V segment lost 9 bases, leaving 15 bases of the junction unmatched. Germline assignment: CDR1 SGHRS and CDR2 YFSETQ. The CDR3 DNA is TGCGCCATCCTGCTGGCCGGGACTAGCCCCTCGAACACCGGGGAGCTGTTTTTT. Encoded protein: CAILLAGTSPSNTGELFF.

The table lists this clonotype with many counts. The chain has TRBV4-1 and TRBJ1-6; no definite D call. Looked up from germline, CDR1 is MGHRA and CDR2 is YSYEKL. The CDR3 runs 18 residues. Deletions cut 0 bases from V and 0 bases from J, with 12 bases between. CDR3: CASSQDTESSSYNSPLHF. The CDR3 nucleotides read TGCGCCAGCAGCCAAGATACTGAGTCCTCCTCCTATAATTCACCCCTCCACTTT.

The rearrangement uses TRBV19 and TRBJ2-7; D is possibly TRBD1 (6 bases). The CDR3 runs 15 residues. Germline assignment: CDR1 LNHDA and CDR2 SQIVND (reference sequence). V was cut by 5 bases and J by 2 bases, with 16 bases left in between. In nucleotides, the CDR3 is TGTGCCAGTAGTGATCCGACAGGAAGTACCTACGAGCAGTACTTC. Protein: CASSDPTGSTYEQYF.

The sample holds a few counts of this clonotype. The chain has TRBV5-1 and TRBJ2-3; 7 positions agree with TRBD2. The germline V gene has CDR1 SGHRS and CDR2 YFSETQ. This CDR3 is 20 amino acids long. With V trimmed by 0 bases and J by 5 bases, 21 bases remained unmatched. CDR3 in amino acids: CASSLVSLAGEATRRDTQYF. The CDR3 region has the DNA TGCGCCAGCAGCTTGGTAAGTCTGGCGGGAGAGGCCACTCGCCGAGATACGCAGTATTTT. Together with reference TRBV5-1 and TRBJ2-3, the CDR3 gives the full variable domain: KAGVTQTPRYLIKTRGQQVTLSCSPISGHRSVSWYQQTPGQGLQFLFEYFSETQRNKGNFPGRFSGRQFSNSRSEMNVSTLELGDSALYLCASSLVSLAGEATRRDTQYFGPGTRLTVL.

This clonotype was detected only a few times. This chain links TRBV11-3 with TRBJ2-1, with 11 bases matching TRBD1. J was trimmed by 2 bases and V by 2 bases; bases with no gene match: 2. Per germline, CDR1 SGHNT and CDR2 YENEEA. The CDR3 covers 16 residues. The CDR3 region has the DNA TGTGCCAGCAGCTTACGGACAGGGGGCACCTACAATGAGCAGTTCTTC. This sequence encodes CASSLRTGGTYNEQFF.

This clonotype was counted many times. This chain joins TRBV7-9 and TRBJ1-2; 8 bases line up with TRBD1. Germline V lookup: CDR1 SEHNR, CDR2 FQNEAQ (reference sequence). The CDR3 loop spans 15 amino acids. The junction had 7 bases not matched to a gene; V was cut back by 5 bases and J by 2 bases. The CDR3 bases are TGTGCCAGCAGCCGCGGACAGGGTGGGAACTATGGCTACACCTTC. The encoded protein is CASSRGQGGNYGYTF.

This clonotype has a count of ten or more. The CDR3 reads CASSPPESGPNSPLHF. Written as DNA, the CDR3 is TGTGCCAGCTCACCCCCCGAGTCAGGGCCTAATTCACCCCTCCACTTT. The chain has TRBV18 and TRBJ1-6; perhaps TRBD1 as D (5 bases). This CDR3 is 16 amino acids long. Germline assignment: CDR1 KGHSH and CDR2 LQKENI. The V gene lost 3 bases and the J gene lost 6 bases, with 15 bases spanning the gap.